This T cell receptor beta chain is drawn from a study of T-cell reconstitution after alpha-beta-depleted transplantation in children. This clonotype was observed a handful of times. The junction had 9 bases not matched to a gene; V was cut back by 0 bases and J by 2 bases. Germline V gives CDR1 MNHEY, CDR2 SVGAGI. The CDR3 totals 17 residues. It was with unique molecular identifiers that the TCRbeta library was prepared. TCRdb processed the PCR reads anew with MiXCR; each CDR3 protein has one entry. The repertoire holds 900,000 or so distinct CDR3 sequences, with around 15% as singletons. Specimen: PBMCs, mostly from graft donor cells, collected 360 days after TCRalphabeta/CD19-depleted stem cell transplant. This clonotype originated in a male patient between 5 and 17 years old who had a stem cell transplant for acute lymphoblastic leukemia, so the T cells may come from the graft donor. The rearrangement links TRBV6-5 to TRBJ2-7; TRBD1 matches at 8 bases. CDR3 sequence reads: CASSYSQLGGQAYEQYF. The CDR3 DNA sequence: TGTGCCAGCAGTTACTCCCAGTTGGGGGGACAGGCCTACGAGCAGTACTTC.